The rows below give T cell receptor beta chains drawn from one sample of a study of shared clonotypes between healthy human individuals. The table came from immunoSEQ multiplex PCR; TCRdb's copy has only in-frame clones and leaves some out. The data hold roughly 2.1 million clones, with about 93% observed a single time. The sample consisted of naive CD8+ T cells from PBMCs. The receptors were gathered from a man younger than 35 in good health. Some clones in this sample may be carry-over from other donors' samples. Both conserved end residues are part of each CDR3. The D gene is left open where the match is weak. The size entry is marked missing in some rows and otherwise reads once, few, many or a size class.

cdr3_aa | cdr3_nt | v_call | clone_size | j_call | d_call
CASSPLKTSGIYEQYF | TGTGCCAGCAGTCCTCTTAAGACTAGCGGAATCTACGAGCAGTACTTC | TRBV27 | NA | TRBJ2-7 | TRBD2
CASSYPGLGVSYEQYF | TGTGCCAGCAGTTATCCCGGACTAGGCGTCTCCTACGAGCAGTACTTC | TRBV7-9 | NA | TRBJ2-7 | TRBD2
CSVDSTTVWNTEAFF | TGCAGCGTTGATTCTACTACAGTATGGAACACTGAAGCTTTCTTT | TRBV29-1 | few | TRBJ1-1 | NA
CASSLVSRGTEAFF | TGTGCCAGCAGCTTAGTATCAAGGGGGACTGAAGCTTTCTTT | TRBV7-9 | NA | TRBJ1-1 | NA
CASGGPLLGNYGYTF | TGTGCCAGCGGCGGACCTTTACTTGGGAACTATGGCTACACCTTC | TRBV6-1 | NA | TRBJ1-2 | NA
CASGLSGTGDYEQYF | TGTGCCAGCGGTCTCTCCGGGACAGGGGACTACGAGCAGTACTTC | TRBV27 | NA | TRBJ2-7 | TRBD1
CASSFGLAGVNEQFF | TGTGCCAGCAGCTTCGGGCTAGCGGGAGTTAATGAGCAGTTCTTC | TRBV5-5 | NA | TRBJ2-1 | TRBD2
CASSLGTDTQYF | TGTGCCAGCAGCCTAGGCACAGATACGCAGTATTTT | TRBV7-9 | NA | TRBJ2-3 | NA
CASSVAGAPNEQYF | TGTGCCAGCAGCGTAGCGGGAGCTCCTAACGAGCAGTACTTC | TRBV7-9 | NA | TRBJ2-7 | TRBD2
CASSPRRVTSGNYEQYF | TGTGCCAGCAGCCCCCGTAGGGTGACTAGCGGGAATTACGAGCAGTACTTC | TRBV27 | NA | TRBJ2-7 | TRBD2
CASSLDRSGTGFSEQYF | TGCGCCAGCAGCTTGGACCGATCCGGGACAGGGTTCTCCGAGCAGTACTTC | TRBV5-1 | NA | TRBJ2-7 | TRBD1
CASSPSMGTEAFF | TGTGCCAGCAGCCCCAGCATGGGGACTGAAGCTTTCTTT | TRBV7-8 | NA | TRBJ1-1 | NA
CASTLGGEQFF | TGTGCCAGCACCCTCGGAGGTGAGCAGTTCTTC | TRBV7-9 | NA | TRBJ2-1 | NA
CASSPTGQGRAPSTDTQYF | TGTGCCAGCAGCCCGACGGGACAGGGTAGGGCCCCTAGCACAGATACGCAGTATTTT | TRBV27 | NA | TRBJ2-3 | TRBD1
CASRITGAGTGELFF | TGTGCCAGCAGAATTACAGGGGCGGGCACCGGGGAGCTGTTTTTT | TRBV5-4 | NA | TRBJ2-2 | TRBD1
CASSVSIQSGYTF | TGTGCCAGCAGTGTATCAATTCAAAGTGGCTACACCTTC | TRBV25-1 | NA | TRBJ1-2 | NA
CAWSRMVNTEAFF | TGTGCCTGGAGCAGGATGGTGAACACTGAAGCTTTCTTT | TRBV30 | few | TRBJ1-1 | NA
CASSVTSGGYEKLFF | TGTGCCAGCAGCGTTACCTCGGGAGGCTATGAAAAACTGTTTTTT | TRBV7-6 | NA | TRBJ1-4 | NA
CASSLSGTSLDTQYF | TGTGCCAGTAGTCTCTCCGGGACTAGCCTAGATACGCAGTATTTT | TRBV19 | NA | TRBJ2-3 | TRBD2
CASSLPTDTGELFF | TGTGCCAGCAGCTTGCCAACTGACACCGGGGAGCTGTTTTTT | TRBV5-6 | once | TRBJ2-2 | NA
CASSGRTGYGYTF | TGTGCCAGCAGCGGAAGGACGGGATATGGCTACACCTTC | TRBV5-5 | once | TRBJ1-2 | NA
CASSLPRRLWTGMSKNGYTF | TGTGCCAGCAGTTTGCCCCGCCGACTCTGGACAGGGATGTCTAAGAATGGCTACACCTTC | TRBV28 | NA | TRBJ1-2 | TRBD1
CASSPFPLDSYNEQFF | TGTGCCAGCAGCCCCTTCCCACTAGACTCCTACAATGAGCAGTTCTTC | TRBV7-9 | NA | TRBJ2-1 | NA
CAWSFKRLAGGSYNEQFF | TGTGCCTGGAGTTTTAAGAGACTAGCGGGAGGTTCATACAATGAGCAGTTCTTC | TRBV30 | NA | TRBJ2-1 | TRBD2
CASSRVRVSNTGELFF | TGTGCCAGCAGCCGAGTACGGGTTTCGAACACCGGGGAGCTGTTTTTT | TRBV27 | NA | TRBJ2-2 | NA
CASSSRDKKETQYF | TGTGCCAGCAGCTCCCGGGACAAGAAAGAGACCCAGTACTTC | TRBV7-2 | NA | TRBJ2-5 | NA
CASSFGAGDAGELFF | TGTGCCAGCAGTTTCGGGGCAGGGGACGCCGGGGAGCTGTTTTTT | TRBV27 | NA | TRBJ2-2 | NA
CASSQNFQDEQYF | TGCGCCAGCAGCCAAAATTTCCAGGACGAGCAGTACTTC | TRBV4-1 | NA | TRBJ2-7 | NA
CASSLVQGRDTEAFF | TGTGCCAGCAGCTTAGTACAGGGCCGGGACACTGAAGCTTTCTTT | TRBV7-9 | NA | TRBJ1-1 | NA
CASSYETGGTSGDQYF | TGTGCCAGCAGTTACGAGACAGGGGGAACTAGCGGGGACCAGTACTTC | TRBV6-5 | NA | TRBJ2-5 | NA
CASSLFAGGEYEQYF | TGTGCCAGCAGCTTGTTTGCAGGGGGGGAGTACGAGCAGTACTTC | TRBV5-5 | NA | TRBJ2-7 | NA
CASSQRHLNSNQPQHF | TGCGCCAGCAGCCAGCGACATCTTAATAGCAATCAGCCCCAGCATTTT | TRBV4-1 | NA | TRBJ1-5 | NA
CASSSRARGNEQFF | TGTGCCAGCAGCTCCCGGGCCAGGGGCAATGAGCAGTTCTTC | TRBV7-8 | NA | TRBJ2-1 | NA
CASSRTEERVTGELFF | TGCGCCAGCAGTCGAACAGAAGAGCGGGTGACCGGGGAGCTGTTTTTT | TRBV4-1 | NA | TRBJ2-2 | NA
CASSWDRPRQETQYF | TGTGCCAGCAGTTGGGACAGGCCACGCCAAGAGACCCAGTACTTC | TRBV28 | NA | TRBJ2-5 | TRBD1
CASSLLWSNNEQFF | TGTGCCAGCAGCTTGCTGTGGTCAAACAATGAGCAGTTCTTC | TRBV5-6 | NA | TRBJ2-1 | NA
CASSPRQEEDTGELFF | TGTGCCAGTAGTCCCCGACAGGAAGAGGACACCGGGGAGCTGTTTTTT | TRBV19 | once | TRBJ2-2 | NA
CASTPLGYNEKLFF | TGTGCCAGTACCCCGCTGGGATACAATGAAAAACTGTTTTTT | TRBV19 | NA | TRBJ1-4 | NA
CASSGRDSYRDTQYF | TGTGCCAGCAGCGGTCGGGACAGCTATAGAGATACGCAGTATTTT | TRBV13 | NA | TRBJ2-3 | TRBD1
CASSLRDLTGELFF | TGTGCCAGCAGTTTAAGGGATCTAACCGGGGAGCTGTTTTTT | TRBV27 | NA | TRBJ2-2 | NA
CASSPWRTGGFNEQYF | TGTGCCAGCAGCCCCTGGAGGACAGGGGGCTTCAACGAGCAGTACTTC | TRBV7-6 | few | TRBJ2-7 | TRBD1
CASSQGSRANVLTF | TGCGCCAGCAGCCAAGGTAGTCGGGCCAACGTCCTGACTTTC | TRBV4-3 | NA | TRBJ2-6 | NA
CASSPGGRDEQFF | TGTGCCAGCAGCCCGGGAGGGCGAGATGAGCAGTTCTTC | TRBV9 | NA | TRBJ2-1 | TRBD2
CASTKPGRIQETQYF | TGTGCCAGCACCAAACCGGGACGGATACAAGAGACCCAGTACTTC | TRBV28 | NA | TRBJ2-5 | NA
CASRVTGLGNTIYF | TGTGCCAGTAGAGTGACCGGCCTTGGAAACACCATATATTTT | TRBV19 | NA | TRBJ1-3 | NA
CASSGTDTGELFF | TGTGCCAGCAGTGGGACAGACACCGGGGAGCTGTTTTTT | TRBV28 | NA | TRBJ2-2 | TRBD1
CASSPRVPEQYF | TGTGCCAGCAGTCCCAGGGTACCCGAGCAGTACTTC | TRBV28 | NA | TRBJ2-7 | NA
CASSSRVAGQETQYF | TGTGCCAGCAGCTCCCGAGTAGCGGGACAAGAGACCCAGTACTTC | TRBV9 | NA | TRBJ2-5 | TRBD2